This T cell receptor (beta chain) emerged from a study of T cell responses to AZD1222 COVID-19 vaccine. Study overall: Second doses at about 4 or about 12 weeks were pooled. Study-wide results and caveats: Regions 160-218 and 743-854 held dominance among vaccine-associated CD4 TCRs, which spanned spike.

V shed 5 bases and J shed 8 bases, with 16 bases lying between them. CDR3 length: 14 residues. In germline, CDR1 is SGHTA, CDR2 FQGTGA. For this clone: The antigen is undetermined.

This table comes from immunoSEQ multiplex PCR, and its TCRdb copy is limited to in-frame clones, with some not included. The table lists approximately 92,000 clones, roughly 91% of them singletons. The sequence was collected from an adult in good health. The gene calls are TRBV7-3 and TRBJ2-1, with a possible D match to TRBD1 (6 bases). The sequences come from peripheral blood, collected on day 0 of AZD1222 vaccination. Here the CDR3 reads CASSPRQDGDEQFF. The CDR3 nucleotides are TGTGCCAGCAGCCCCAGACAGGACGGGGATGAGCAGTTCTTC.